The 9 T cell receptor beta chains given below trace back to one sample, sequenced in a study of shared clonotypes between healthy human individuals. Here immunoSEQ multiplex PCR was the method, and the copy in TCRdb shows in-frame clones only, minus some. The table lists 1,400,000 or so clones, roughly 98.5% of them singletons. Sample: naive CD4+ T cells sorted from blood. Subset meaning: CD45RA+ positively selected. The receptor set was obtained from a young man in good health.

This chain uses TRBV10-3 with TRBJ1-2; the match to TRBD1 covers 8 bases. CDR3 length equals 13 residues. Germline V CDR1 and CDR2: ENHRY, SYGVKD. After removal of 7 bases from V and 3 bases from J, the junction contained 4 bases not matched to a gene. The CDR3 reads CAITAGGDYGYTF. The CDR3 nucleotides read TGTGCCATCACGGCAGGGGGCGACTATGGCTACACCTTC.

The chain couples TRBV2 to TRBJ1-2; D is unresolved. Trimming took off 6 bases at V and 5 bases at J, with 10 bases between the two ends. This CDR3 is built from 12 residues. Germline loops: CDR1 SNHLY, CDR2 FYNNEI. Here the CDR3 reads CASRGHKYGYTF. In DNA form, the CDR3 reads TGTGCCAGCAGGGGTCACAAGTATGGCTACACCTTC.

CDR3 nucleotide sequence: TGTGCCAGCAGCCAGGAGGGCGGCACTAGCACAGATACGCAGTATTTT. Its translation: CASSQEGGTSTDTQYF. The chain joins TRBV7-6 to TRBJ2-3; D is perhaps TRBD2 (6 bases). Germline values: CDR1 SGHVS, CDR2 FNYEAQ. CDR3 length equals 16 residues. Trimming stripped 5 bases from V and 0 bases from J, with 15 bases between.

The chain recombines TRBV6-6 with TRBJ1-5, with D unresolved. Germline V CDR1 and CDR2: MNHNY, SVGAGI (reference sequence). CDR3 length: 14 residues. The V gene lost 2 bases and the J gene lost 7 bases, with 12 bases spanning the gap. The DNA of the CDR3 is TGTGCCAGCAGTTACCCAGGCTTGGGGCAGCCCCAGCATTTT. It encodes CASSYPGLGQPQHF.

The genes are TRBV6-1 and TRBJ1-2; tentative D call: TRBD1 (5 bases). CDR1 and CDR2 (germline): MNHNS, SASEGT. Trimming took off 7 bases at V and 5 bases at J, with 17 bases between the two ends. CDR3 length equals 14 residues. CDR3 region: CASNEGGGGYGYTF. CDR3 bases: TGTGCCAGCAACGAAGGCGGGGGAGGGTATGGCTACACCTTC.

The CDR3 sequence is CASSWGRLNTEAFF. The CDR3 nucleotides are TGTGCCAGCAGCTGGGGACGGTTGAACACTGAAGCTTTCTTT. The chain links TRBV5-4 to TRBJ1-1; maybe TRBD1 (5 bases). Germline CDR1 is SGHNT and CDR2 is YYREEE (reference sequence). The V and J ends lost 3 bases and 0 bases respectively, with 9 bases between them. The CDR3 loop spans 14 amino acids.

The chain employs TRBV19 and TRBJ2-1; D unclear. V lost 8 bases and J lost 3, with 17 bases in between. Per the germline V gene, CDR1 is LNHDA and CDR2 is SQIVND (reference sequence). The CDR3 length is 15 residues. Here the CDR3 reads CASRPLTGDYNEQFF. DNA for the CDR3: TGTGCCAGTCGACCGCTCACCGGCGACTACAATGAGCAGTTCTTC.

The chain recombines TRBV4-2 with TRBJ1-3; no clear D. V was shortened by 0 bases and J by 2 bases, with 5 bases between the two germline ends. Germline loops: CDR1 LGHNA, CDR2 YNFKEQ. There are 14 residues in the CDR3. CDR3 in amino acids: CASSQDPPGNTIYF. As DNA, the CDR3 is TGTGCCAGCAGCCAAGATCCACCTGGAAACACCATATATTTT.

To note about this clone: The identical CDR3 is also encoded by other nucleotide sequences in the sample. The chain employs TRBV9 and TRBJ2-7; 7 nucleotides line up with TRBD1. CDR3 length: 14 amino acids. V trimming: 0 bases; J trimming: 3 bases; junction bases outside the gene matches: 3. Germline CDR1 reads SGDLS; CDR2 reads YYNGEE. In nucleotides, the CDR3 is TGTGCCAGCAGCGTAGATGCAGGGGGCTACGAGCAGTACTTC. Its protein product is CASSVDAGGYEQYF.